A selection of T cell receptor beta chains follows, all from one sample in a study of blood T cell repertoires in COVID-19. Sequencing used immunoSEQ multiplex PCR; TCRdb keeps in-frame clones, though not all of them. The sample holds about 50,000 clones, 86% seen once. Material: peripheral blood. These TCRs come from an older woman with acute or convalescent COVID-19. Both conserved end residues are part of each CDR3. The D gene is left open where the match is weak. Rows give clone size only sometimes, using once, few, many, or a class for an expanded clone.

cdr3_aa,cdr3_nt,d_call,j_call,clone_size,v_call
CASSQVAGNYGYTF,TGTGCCAGCAGCCAAGTTGCAGGAAACTATGGCTACACCTTC,-,TRBJ1-2,-,TRBV4-2
CASSPTAESGYTF,TGCGCCAGCAGCCCGACAGCAGAGAGCGGCTACACCTTC,-,TRBJ1-2,-,TRBV5-1
CASSPTSDHNEQFF,TGTGCCAGCTCCCCGACTAGCGACCACAATGAGCAGTTCTTC,TRBD2,TRBJ2-1,-,TRBV7-2
CATSRVLNEKLFF,TGTGCCACCAGCAGAGTTCTGAATGAAAAACTGTTTTTT,-,TRBJ1-4,once,TRBV15
CASSLGGLAGGGIQETQYF,TGTGCCAGCAGCTTGGGGGGACTAGCGGGAGGCGGTATCCAAGAGACCCAGTACTTC,TRBD2,TRBJ2-5,-,TRBV5-4
CASHTSNYGYTF,TGTGCCAGCCACACGTCTAACTATGGCTACACCTTC,-,TRBJ1-2,-,TRBV28
CASSPGGRQAQETQYF,TGTGCCAGCAGCCCGGGAGGGCGACAGGCCCAAGAGACCCAGTACTTC,TRBD2,TRBJ2-5,once,TRBV5-4
CAWSRTGTHGNQPQHF,TGTGCCTGGAGCCGGACAGGGACTCACGGCAATCAGCCCCAGCATTTT,TRBD1,TRBJ1-5,-,TRBV30
CASSSRRGTEAFF,TGTGCCAGCAGTTCAAGGAGGGGCACTGAAGCTTTCTTT,-,TRBJ1-1,-,TRBV12-3/TRBV12-4
CASSLFIGGADNEQFF,TGTGCCAGCAGTTTATTTATCGGGGGGGCCGACAATGAGCAGTTCTTC,TRBD2,TRBJ2-1,-,TRBV27
CASSPDWRSMTDTQYF,TGTGCCAGCAGCCCGGACTGGCGAAGTATGACAGATACGCAGTATTTT,-,TRBJ2-3,-,TRBV7-6
CASSPLVAGGNEQFF,TGTGCCAGCTCACCACTTGTAGCGGGAGGGAATGAGCAGTTCTTC,TRBD2,TRBJ2-1,-,TRBV18
CASSSPAPRGGLSYNEQFF,TGCGCCAGCAGCTCCCCCGCGCCGCGCGGGGGCCTTTCCTACAATGAGCAGTTCTTC,-,TRBJ2-1,few,TRBV5-1
CSVDLRTSGIGSYNEQFF,TGCAGCGTTGATCTCCGGACTAGCGGAATAGGGTCGTACAATGAGCAGTTCTTC,TRBD2,TRBJ2-1,-,TRBV29-1
CASRPGGETEAFF,TGTGCCAGCCGCCCCGGTGGGGAGACTGAAGCTTTCTTT,-,TRBJ1-1,-,TRBV6-5
CASSPQDMTGEQYF,TGTGCCAGCAGCCCCCAAGATATGACAGGCGAGCAGTACTTC,-,TRBJ2-7,-,TRBV7-9
CASSSRDRGPNYGYTF,TGTGCCAGTAGTTCGAGAGACAGGGGGCCTAACTATGGCTACACCTTC,TRBD1,TRBJ1-2,-,TRBV19
CASSGQGAANSPLHF,TGTGCCAGCAGCGGCCAGGGGGCTGCTAATTCACCCCTCCACTTT,TRBD1,TRBJ1-6,-,TRBV7-9
CASSPFGREGTGELFF,TGTGCCAGCAGCCCTTTTGGGCGGGAGGGGACCGGGGAGCTGTTTTTT,TRBD2,TRBJ2-2,-,TRBV11-2
CASSSTGGNTIYF,TGTGCCAGCAGCTCGACCGGGGGAAACACCATATATTTT,-,TRBJ1-3,-,TRBV12-3/TRBV12-4
CASSIETGRRQPQHF,TGTGCCAGTAGTATAGAAACAGGGAGAAGGCAGCCCCAGCATTTT,-,TRBJ1-5,-,TRBV19
CSVEWVAGRSETQYF,TGCAGCGTTGAGTGGGTGGCGGGACGATCAGAGACCCAGTACTTC,-,TRBJ2-5,-,TRBV29-1
CASSEGSGGNYGYTF,TGTGCCAGCAGTGAAGGGTCAGGGGGAAACTATGGCTACACCTTC,TRBD1,TRBJ1-2,few,TRBV2
CASRARVSGSPLHF,TGTGCCAGTAGAGCCAGGGTATCGGGCTCACCCCTCCACTTT,-,TRBJ1-6,-,TRBV19
CASSQDQGSNGYTF,TGTGCCAGCAGCCAAGATCAGGGCTCAAATGGCTACACCTTC,-,TRBJ1-2,-,TRBV4-2
CASSPARQGQNLGNQPQHF,TGTGCCAGCAGCCCGGCTAGACAGGGTCAAAATTTGGGCAATCAGCCCCAGCATTTT,TRBD1,TRBJ1-5,-,TRBV5-7
CASSISVPGSGSPLHF,TGTGCCAGCAGCATAAGCGTGCCCGGGTCGGGTTCACCCCTCCACTTT,-,TRBJ1-6,-,TRBV11-2
CASSLAGGGKRQFF,TGTGCCAGCAGCTTGGCCGGCGGGGGAAAGCGGCAGTTCTTC,TRBD2,TRBJ2-1,-,TRBV13
CASSLSGSSYEQYF,TGTGCCAGCAGCTTAAGCGGGTCTTCCTACGAGCAGTACTTC,-,TRBJ2-7,-,TRBV7-3
CASSLSGGPQETQYF,TGTGCCAGCAGCTTGTCCGGGGGACCGCAAGAGACCCAGTACTTC,-,TRBJ2-5,-,TRBV9
CASSEFRADTQYF,TGTGCCAGCAGTGAATTCAGGGCAGATACGCAGTATTTT,-,TRBJ2-3,once,TRBV6-1
CASSYLRGRSNQPQHF,TGTGCCAGCAGTTACCTTAGGGGGCGTAGCAATCAGCCCCAGCATTTT,TRBD1,TRBJ1-5,-,TRBV6-6
CASSAEGGRGYNEQFF,TGTGCCAGCAGTGCAGAAGGGGGCCGGGGCTACAATGAGCAGTTCTTC,TRBD1,TRBJ2-1,few,TRBV2
CASSPRSTSGSSTGELFF,TGTGCCAGCAGCCCGCGATCCACTAGCGGGAGTTCTACCGGGGAGCTGTTTTTT,TRBD2,TRBJ2-2,-,TRBV4-2
CASSLGGSLYEQYF,TGCGCCAGCAGCTTGGGCGGTTCCCTCTACGAGCAGTACTTC,-,TRBJ2-7,few,TRBV5-1
CASSEAQRGDLYEQYF,TGTGCCAGCAGTGAAGCTCAGCGGGGGGACCTCTACGAGCAGTACTTC,TRBD2,TRBJ2-7,-,TRBV6-1
CASSEESRGETQYF,TGCGCCAGCAGCGAGGAGAGCAGGGGAGAGACCCAGTACTTC,-,TRBJ2-5,-,TRBV5-1
CASSYDRALDGYTF,TGTGCCAGCAGTTATGACAGAGCCCTGGATGGCTACACCTTC,-,TRBJ1-2,-,TRBV6-5
CASSFEGVAYEQYF,TGTGCCAGCAGCTTTGAGGGGGTGGCCTACGAGCAGTACTTC,-,TRBJ2-7,-,TRBV5-5
CASSYGQNTEAFF,TGTGCCAGCAGTTACGGACAGAACACTGAAGCTTTCTTT,-,TRBJ1-1,-,TRBV6-6
CAIKGTGIQYGANVLTF,TGTGCCATCAAAGGGACAGGGATTCAATATGGGGCCAACGTCCTGACTTTC,TRBD1,TRBJ2-6,few,TRBV10-3
CSAWTTSGTSGSYEQYF,TGCAGCGCGTGGACAACCTCCGGGACTAGCGGCTCCTACGAGCAGTACTTC,TRBD2,TRBJ2-7,-,TRBV29-1
CASIPLQAGGSYEQYF,TGTGCCAGCATCCCCCTGCAGGCAGGCGGGTCATACGAGCAGTACTTC,-,TRBJ2-7,-,TRBV28
CSVSTGVNEKLFF,TGCAGCGTTTCCACAGGGGTGAATGAAAAACTGTTTTTT,TRBD1,TRBJ1-4,-,TRBV29-1
CASSQVGTENEKLFF,TGTGCCAGCAGCCAAGTTGGGACAGAGAATGAAAAACTGTTTTTT,TRBD1,TRBJ1-4,-,TRBV4-2
CASSIGTSGSSTDTQYF,TGCGCCAGCAGCATTGGGACTAGCGGGTCAAGCACAGATACGCAGTATTTT,TRBD2,TRBJ2-3,-,TRBV5-1
CASSLTSGTTEQFF,TGCGCCAGCAGCTTGACTAGCGGGACTACAGAGCAGTTCTTC,TRBD2,TRBJ2-1,-,TRBV5-1
CASSLRDRYDTQYF,TGTGCCAGCAGTTTAAGGGACAGATACGATACGCAGTATTTT,TRBD1,TRBJ2-3,-,TRBV28
CASSFYVPRDTEAFF,TGTGCCAGCAGCTTTTACGTCCCCCGGGACACTGAAGCTTTCTTT,-,TRBJ1-1,-,TRBV7-3
CASSSGAGRAPEQFF,TGTGCCAGCAGCTCCGGAGCCGGGAGGGCCCCCGAGCAGTTCTTC,TRBD2,TRBJ2-1,-,TRBV7-6
CAWADRNYGYTF,TGTGCCTGGGCGGACAGGAACTATGGCTACACCTTC,TRBD1,TRBJ1-2,-,TRBV30